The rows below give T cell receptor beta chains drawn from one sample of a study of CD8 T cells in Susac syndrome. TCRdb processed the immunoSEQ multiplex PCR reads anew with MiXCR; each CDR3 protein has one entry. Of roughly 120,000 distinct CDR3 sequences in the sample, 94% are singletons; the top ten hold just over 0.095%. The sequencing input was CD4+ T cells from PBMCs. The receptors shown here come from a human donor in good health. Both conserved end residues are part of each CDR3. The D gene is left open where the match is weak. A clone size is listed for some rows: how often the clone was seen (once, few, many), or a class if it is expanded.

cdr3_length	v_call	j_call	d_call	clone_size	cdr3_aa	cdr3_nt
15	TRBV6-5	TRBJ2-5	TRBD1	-	CASSLRDSRQETQYF	TGTGCCAGCAGTCTACGGGACAGCCGCCAAGAGACCCAGTACTTC
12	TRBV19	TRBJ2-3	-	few	CASSIRTDTQYF	TGTGCCAGTAGTATTAGAACGGATACGCAGTATTTT
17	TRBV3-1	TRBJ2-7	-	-	CASSLQSPGYLLYEQYF	TGTGCCAGCAGCCTCCAATCCCCCGGGTACCTTCTCTACGAGCAGTACTTC
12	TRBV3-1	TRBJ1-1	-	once	CASSQDIREAFF	TGTGCCAGCAGCCAAGATATTCGTGAAGCTTTCTTT
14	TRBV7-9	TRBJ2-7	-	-	CASSFWDKSYEQYF	TGTGCCAGCAGCTTCTGGGACAAATCCTACGAGCAGTACTTC
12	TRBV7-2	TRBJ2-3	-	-	CASRGSADTQYF	TGTGCCAGCAGAGGGAGCGCAGATACGCAGTATTTT
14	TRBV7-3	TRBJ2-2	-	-	CATREAPNTGELFF	TGTGCCACAAGAGAGGCGCCGAACACCGGGGAGCTGTTTTTT
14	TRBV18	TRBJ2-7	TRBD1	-	CASSQRDRENEQYF	TGTGCCAGCTCGCAACGGGACAGGGAAAACGAGCAGTACTTC
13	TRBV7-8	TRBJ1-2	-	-	CASSFVDTSGYTF	TGTGCCAGCAGCTTCGTCGACACGTCCGGCTACACCTTC
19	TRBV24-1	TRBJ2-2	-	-	CATSDGGRLQKPTTGELFF	TGTGCCACCAGTGATGGGGGGCGGCTACAAAAACCTACAACCGGGGAGCTGTTTTTT
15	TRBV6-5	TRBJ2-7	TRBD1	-	CASSYSGDRGYEQYF	TGTGCCAGCAGTTACTCGGGGGACAGGGGCTACGAGCAGTACTTC
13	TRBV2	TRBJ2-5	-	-	CASSEETSSTQYF	TGTGCCAGCAGTGAAGAAACTAGTTCTACCCAGTACTTC
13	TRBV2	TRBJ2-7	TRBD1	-	CASSEALRDRENF	TGTGCCAGCAGTGAAGCGCTTCGGGACAGGGAAAACTTC
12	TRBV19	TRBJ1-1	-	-	CASSIGEREAFF	TGTGCCAGTAGTATAGGGGAAAGGGAAGCTTTCTTT
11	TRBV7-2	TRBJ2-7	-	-	CASSSHHEQYF	TGTGCCAGCAGCTCCCACCACGAGCAGTACTTC
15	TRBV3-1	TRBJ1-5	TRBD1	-	CASSSDRHSNQPQHF	TGTGCCAGCAGCTCGGACAGGCATAGCAATCAGCCCCAGCATTTT
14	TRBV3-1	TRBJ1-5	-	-	CASSQGAQNQPQHF	TGTGCCAGCAGTCAGGGAGCTCAAAATCAGCCCCAGCATTTT
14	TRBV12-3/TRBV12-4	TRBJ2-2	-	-	CASDHGVNTGELFF	TGTGCCAGCGATCACGGGGTGAACACCGGGGAGCTGTTTTTT
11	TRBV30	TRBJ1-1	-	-	CAWTQDSEAFF	TGTGCCTGGACCCAGGATTCTGAAGCTTTCTTT
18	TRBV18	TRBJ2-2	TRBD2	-	CASSQQGLAASNTGELFF	TGTGCCAGCTCACAACAGGGACTAGCGGCTTCGAACACCGGGGAGCTGTTTTTT
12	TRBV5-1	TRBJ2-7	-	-	CASSFSGVEQYF	TGCGCCAGCAGCTTTTCGGGAGTCGAGCAGTACTTC
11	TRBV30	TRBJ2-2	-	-	CAWSSPGELFF	TGTGCCTGGAGTTCGCCCGGGGAGCTGTTTTTT
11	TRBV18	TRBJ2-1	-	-	CASSGQGEQFF	TGTGCCAGCTCAGGACAAGGAGAGCAGTTCTTC
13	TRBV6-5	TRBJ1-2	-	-	CASSYSLNYGYTF	TGTGCCAGCAGTTACTCTTTAAACTATGGCTACACCTTC
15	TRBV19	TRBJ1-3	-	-	CASSSRTSSGNTIYF	TGTGCCAGTAGTTCTCGGACGAGCTCTGGAAACACCATATATTTT
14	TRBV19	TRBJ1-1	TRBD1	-	CASRGTGMNTEAFF	TGTGCCAGTAGGGGGACAGGGATGAACACTGAAGCTTTCTTT
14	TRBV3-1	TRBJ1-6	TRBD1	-	CASSPGQGNSPLHF	TGTGCCAGCAGTCCTGGACAGGGGAATTCACCCCTCCACTTT
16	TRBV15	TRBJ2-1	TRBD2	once	CATSGDLAGGRSEQFF	TGTGCCACCAGCGGCGACTTGGCGGGAGGGAGGAGTGAGCAGTTCTTC
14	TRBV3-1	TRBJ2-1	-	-	CASSRAGAYNEQFF	TGTGCCAGCAGCCGGGCGGGCGCCTACAATGAGCAGTTCTTC
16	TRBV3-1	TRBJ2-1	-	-	CASKQRPLSSYNEQFF	TGTGCCAGCAAGCAAAGACCCTTGAGCTCCTACAATGAGCAGTTCTTC
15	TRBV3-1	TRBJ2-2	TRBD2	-	CASSHQAGLRGELFF	TGTGCCAGCAGCCATCAAGCGGGATTGAGGGGGGAGCTGTTTTTT
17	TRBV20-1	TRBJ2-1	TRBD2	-	CSAPGGGLAGPYNEQFF	TGCAGTGCCCCAGGAGGGGGTCTAGCGGGACCCTACAATGAGCAGTTCTTC
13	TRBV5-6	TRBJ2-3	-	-	CASTAGTRPTQYF	TGTGCCAGCACCGCCGGGACTCGCCCTACGCAGTATTTT
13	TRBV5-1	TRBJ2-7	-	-	CASSSAPVGEQYF	TGCGCCAGCAGCTCGGCACCCGTTGGGGAGCAGTACTTC
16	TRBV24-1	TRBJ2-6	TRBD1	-	CATSDPGGSGANVLTF	TGTGCCACCAGTGATCCAGGGGGCTCTGGGGCCAACGTCCTGACTTTC
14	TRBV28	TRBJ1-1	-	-	CASSLGRRNTEAFF	TGTGCCAGCAGTTTGGGCAGGAGGAACACTGAAGCTTTCTTT
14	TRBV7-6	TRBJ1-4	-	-	CASSIQTGGEKLFF	TGTGCCAGCAGCATACAAACGGGTGGTGAAAAACTGTTTTTT
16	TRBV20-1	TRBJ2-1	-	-	CSARAGYSLKFNEQFF	TGCAGTGCTAGGGCCGGATACTCACTAAAATTCAATGAGCAGTTCTTC
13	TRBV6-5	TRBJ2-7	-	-	CASSNGISYEQYF	TGTGCCAGCAGTAACGGGATTTCATACGAGCAGTACTTC
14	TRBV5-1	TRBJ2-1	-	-	CASTSTRIYNEQFF	TGCGCCAGCACCTCCACGAGAATCTACAATGAGCAGTTCTTC
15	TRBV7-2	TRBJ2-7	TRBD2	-	CASSLAVTSGYEQYF	TGTGCCAGCAGCTTAGCGGTGACTAGCGGCTACGAGCAGTACTTC
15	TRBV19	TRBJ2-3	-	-	CASRSMGDYTDTQYF	TGTGCCAGTAGATCAATGGGCGACTACACAGATACGCAGTATTTT